This entry lists 24 T cell receptor beta chains sequenced from one sample in a study of neoadjuvant anti-PD-1 for oral cavity cancer. Sequenced by immunoSEQ multiplex PCR; TCRdb stores in-frame clones only, minus some. The data contain over 5,500 clones, approximately 54% of them singletons. The sequences come from tumor tissue, collected before nivolumab (anti-PD-1) treatment. The receptors originated from a person aged 35-79 years with oral cavity squamous cell carcinoma.

This sequence joins TRBV13 and TRBJ2-2; 9 bases map to TRBD1. In germline, CDR1 is PRHDT, CDR2 FYEKMQ (reference sequence). This CDR3 comprises 17 residues. The trim removed 3 bases at V and 1 base at J, leaving 6 bases unmatched. As DNA, the CDR3 is TGTGCCAGCAGCTTCAACAGGGGGCTAGGGAACACCGGGGAGCTGTTTTTT. Its translation is CASSFNRGLGNTGELFF.

This chain links TRBV7-3 with TRBJ2-3, with D possibly matching TRBD2 (6 bases). Trimming took off 2 bases at V and 5 bases at J, with 20 bases between the two ends. Germline-derived CDR1 and CDR2 are SGHTA and FQGTGA. The CDR3 has 17 residues. CDR3 coding DNA: TGTGCCAGCAGCTTATCTGAAAGAGGGAGGTGGGGAGATACGCAGTATTTT. Its protein product is CASSLSERGRWGDTQYF.

Note on this clone: This CDR3 is also generated by other DNA sequences in the sample. The genes are TRBV5-1 and TRBJ2-3, with D hard to call. V shed 0 bases and J shed 2 bases, with 4 bases lying between them. The CDR3 spans 13 residues. Germline V gives CDR1 SGHRS, CDR2 YFSETQ. The CDR3: CASSLGFTDTQYF. In nucleotides, the CDR3 is TGCGCCAGCAGCTTGGGCTTCACAGATACGCAGTATTTT.

This clone came up a few times. The chain uses TRBV18 and TRBJ1-5, with D perhaps TRBD1 (5 bases). The germline CDR1 and CDR2 sequences are KGHSH and LQKENI. Deletions cut 0 bases from V and 5 bases from J, with 14 bases between. The CDR3 contains 16 residues. The CDR3 reads CASSPPSGGLYQPQHF. The CDR3 region has the DNA TGTGCCAGCTCACCACCGTCCGGGGGACTATATCAGCCCCAGCATTTT.

This chain links TRBV2 with TRBJ2-3, with TRBD2 identical over 16 bases. The junction had 8 bases not matched to a gene; V was cut back by 3 bases and J by 2 bases. The CDR3 totals 19 residues. The germline V gene has CDR1 SNHLY and CDR2 FYNNEI. The chain's CDR3 is CASSERGLAGGLFTDTQYF. In nucleotides, the CDR3 is TGTGCCAGCAGTGAGAGGGGACTAGCGGGGGGGCTCTTCACAGATACGCAGTATTTT.

This rearrangement joins TRBV14 to TRBJ1-6; D gene ambiguous. CDR1 SGHDN and CDR2 FVKESK come from the germline V gene. The V gene lost 1 base and the J gene lost 9 bases, with 7 bases spanning the gap. The CDR3 consists of 13 residues. The CDR3 region is CASSQVPASPLHF. In DNA form, the CDR3 reads TGTGCCAGCAGCCAAGTGCCAGCTTCACCCCTCCACTTT.

The genes are TRBV15 and TRBJ2-1; possibly TRBD2 for D (5 bases). Germline V lookup: CDR1 LNHNV, CDR2 YYDKDF (reference sequence). The CDR3 sequence is 16 residues long. V lost 8 bases and J lost 7, with 24 bases in between. DNA for the CDR3: TGTGCCACCCTAGCAACTTTCAACGGGGATAAGAATGAGCAGTTCTTC. This encodes CATLATFNGDKNEQFF. Full variable domain (rest looked up from reference TRBV15 and TRBJ2-1): DAMVIQNPRYQVTQFGKPVTLSCSQTLNHNVMYWYQQKSSQAPKLLFHYYDKDFNNEADTPDNFQSRRPNTSFCFLDIRSPGLGDTAMYLCATLATFNGDKNEQFFGPGTRLTVL.

The rearrangement joins TRBV6-1 to TRBJ1-1; D gene uncertain. This CDR3 region has 11 residues. Per germline, CDR1 MNHNS and CDR2 SASEGT. The V and J ends lost 7 bases and 11 bases respectively, with 14 bases between them. The DNA for the CDR3 is TGTGCCAGCACCTATTTAAATTGGGCTTTCTTT. Protein product: CASTYLNWAFF.

In its sample, this clone was seen a few times. The chain links TRBV10-1 to TRBJ2-1; 8 nucleotides align to TRBD2. The CDR3 contains 15 residues. CDR1 and CDR2 (germline): WNHNN, SYGVQD (reference sequence). With 5 bases clipped from V and 8 bases from J, the junction kept 11 bases outside the gene matches. This CDR3 is CASSRGSGGSYEQFF. The CDR3 DNA follows: TGCGCCAGCAGTCGGGGGTCGGGAGGGTCGTATGAGCAGTTCTTC.

The CDR3 loop is CASSAKETQYF. CDR3 nucleotides: TGTGCCAGCTCAGCCAAAGAGACCCAGTACTTC. The chain combines TRBV18 with TRBJ2-5; no clear D. CDR1 and CDR2 (germline): KGHSH, LQKENI. Trimming cost V 5 bases and J 3 bases, with 4 bases left between them. The CDR3 consists of 11 residues.

In its sample, this clone was seen a few times. CDR3 region: CASSLRSALGPNTGELFF. The CDR3 nucleotides are TGTGCCAGCAGCTTAAGGTCGGCTTTGGGCCCCAACACCGGGGAGCTGTTTTTT. The V gene is TRBV7-2, the J gene TRBJ2-2; D uncertain. Germline assignment: CDR1 SGHTA and CDR2 FQGNSA. Trimming removed 2 bases at V and 2 bases at J, with 18 bases between. The CDR3 spans 18 residues. Looking up the rest from reference TRBV7-2 and TRBJ2-2 gives the full variable domain: GAGVSQSPSNKVTEKGKDVELRCDPISGHTALYWYRQSLGQGLEFLIYFQGNSAPDKSGLPSDRFSAERTGGSVSTLTIQRTQQEDSAVYLCASSLRSALGPNTGELFFGEGSRLTVL.

This clone was seen only a few times. The chain has TRBV7-2 and TRBJ2-7; D gene uncertain. Trimming removed 2 bases at V and 1 base at J, with 0 bases between. The CDR3 length is 11 residues. In germline, CDR1 is SGHTA, CDR2 FQGNSA. CDR3 DNA: TGTGCCAGCAGCTTATCCTACGAGCAGTACTTC. Translation gives CASSLSYEQYF.

The rearrangement links TRBV15 to TRBJ2-2; 9 bases match TRBD2. After removal of 0 bases from V and 6 bases from J, the junction contained 8 bases not matched to a gene. Germline lookup yields CDR1 LNHNV and CDR2 YYDKDF (reference sequence). The CDR3 has 17 residues. CDR3 DNA sequence: TGTGCCACCAGCAGAGATACCCAGCGGGAGGTGTCCGGGGAGCTGTTTTTT. Its protein product is CATSRDTQREVSGELFF.

This clone has a single count. This rearrangement joins TRBV11-3 to TRBJ2-7, with 7 bases fitting TRBD2. Germline V gene data show CDR1 as SGHNT and CDR2 as YENEEA. V was clipped by 2 bases and J by 2 bases; unmatched bases: 6. CDR3 length: 15 residues. CDR3 protein: CASSLRASGTYEQYF. The CDR3 coding sequence is TGTGCCAGCAGCTTACGGGCTAGCGGAACCTACGAGCAGTACTTC.

The chain uses TRBV7-8 and TRBJ1-1; possibly TRBD1 for D (5 bases). V was cut by 0 bases and J by 7 bases, with 6 bases left in between. There are 12 residues in the CDR3. From germline, CDR1 is SGHVS and CDR2 FQNEAQ. DNA for the CDR3: TGTGCCAGCAGCTTAGCGGGGGGTGAAGCTTTCTTT. Its protein product is CASSLAGGEAFF.

This clone appeared a few times. The gene calls are TRBV10-3 and TRBJ1-1; D remains ambiguous. The V gene's germline CDR1 is ENHRY and CDR2 SYGVKD. Trimming removed 7 bases from V and 5 bases from J, with 20 bases in between. The length of the CDR3 is 15 residues. CDR3 residues: CAIKPEKLPGTEAFF. For the CDR3, the DNA is TGTGCCATCAAACCTGAAAAGCTGCCGGGGACTGAAGCTTTCTTT.

This clone was detected only a few times. CDR3 amino acids: CASSSRTVGFEQFF. Here the CDR3 DNA reads TGTGCCAGCAGTTCCCGGACGGTGGGGTTTGAGCAGTTCTTC. The V gene is TRBV28, the J gene TRBJ2-1; D call uncertain. The CDR3 loop spans 14 amino acids. CDR1 and CDR2 from the germline V gene are MDHEN and SYDVKM. Trimming removed 4 bases from V and 9 bases from J, with 16 bases in between.

The chain has TRBV30 and TRBJ2-7; TRBD2 is a possible D gene (5 bases). V lost 0 bases to trimming and J lost 8 bases, with 17 bases between them. This CDR3 region has 14 residues. Germline V CDR1 and CDR2: GTSNPN, SVGIG (reference sequence). CDR3 sequence reads: CAWSVSGTLLQQYF. CDR3 in DNA: TGTGCCTGGAGTGTATCGGGAACCCTCCTTCAGCAGTACTTC.

This chain connects TRBV11-2 to TRBJ2-1; 15 positions agree with TRBD2. V was pared by 3 bases and J by 0 bases, with 6 bases of the junction left unmatched. This CDR3 has 19 amino acids. Germline assignment: CDR1 SGHAT and CDR2 FQNNGV. CDR3 region: CASSFGLAGGLSSYNEQFF. The DNA for the CDR3 is TGTGCCAGCAGCTTCGGACTAGCGGGAGGGCTTAGCTCCTACAATGAGCAGTTCTTC.

This clone was seen more than once but under ten times. This sequence joins TRBV7-8 and TRBJ2-3; D remains unclear. This CDR3 has 15 amino acids. Per germline, CDR1 SGHVS and CDR2 FQNEAQ. Trimming removed 3 bases from V and 6 bases from J, with 16 bases in between. DNA for the CDR3: TGTGCCAGCAGCTTTCCCGGACCACTCCAGGATACGCAGTATTTT. This sequence encodes CASSFPGPLQDTQYF.

The table lists this clone with a count of one. J is TRBJ2-7 and V is TRBV5-1; D is unresolved. In germline, CDR1 is SGHRS, CDR2 YFSETQ. V was shortened by 0 bases and J by 5 bases, with 12 bases between the two germline ends. This CDR3 contains 14 residues. CDR3 region: CASSLDSAGDEQYF. DNA of the CDR3: TGCGCCAGCAGCTTGGATTCTGCTGGGGACGAGCAGTACTTC.

This chain joins TRBV2 and TRBJ2-3; TRBD2 matches 10 bases. Germline V lookup: CDR1 SNHLY, CDR2 FYNNEI. The CDR3 length is 15 residues. V trimming: 4 bases; J trimming: 1 base; junction bases outside the gene matches: 2. This CDR3 is CASSGAGGRTDTQYF. CDR3 bases: TGTGCCAGCAGTGGAGCGGGGGGGCGCACAGATACGCAGTATTTT.

CDR3 bases: TGTGCCAGCAGCTCCCCCAGCGGGAGCAGAACCGGGGAGCTGTTTTTT. Translation gives CASSSPSGSRTGELFF. The chain couples TRBV7-3 to TRBJ2-2, with 8 bases matching TRBD2. The V and J ends lost 4 bases and 5 bases, in that order; junction bases with no gene match: 9. The germline V gene encodes CDR1 SGHTA and CDR2 FQGTGA. The CDR3 covers 16 residues.

This clone was observed a handful of times. V is TRBV7-9 and J is TRBJ2-7; 7 bases are shared with TRBD1. This CDR3 is built from 13 residues. The germline V gene encodes CDR1 SEHNR and CDR2 FQNEAQ (reference sequence). V was clipped by 5 bases and J by 7 bases; unmatched bases: 8. The CDR3 bases are TGTGCCAGCAGCACCGGACAGGATTGGGAGCAGTACTTC. The encoded protein is CASSTGQDWEQYF.